Listed here are 9 T cell receptor beta chains from one sample, sequenced in a study of cytomegalovirus exposure and HLA in healthy donors. The PCR used 60 Vbeta and 13 Jbeta primers. Measured with immunoSEQ multiplex PCR; TCRdb has only the in-frame clones, and not every one. The sample has around 140,000 clones, roughly 80% seen once. Sequencing was performed on PBMCs. All receptors come from a man aged 35-49 years in good health and CMV-seronegative.

The CDR3 DNA reads TGTGCCAGCAGTTCCCTTGACAGGGGGATGAACACTGAAGCTTTCTTT. Its protein product is CASSSLDRGMNTEAFF. V usage is TRBV27 and J usage is TRBJ1-1, with 9 nucleotides matching TRBD1. The CDR3 totals 16 residues. Germline loops: CDR1 MNHEY, CDR2 SMNVEV (reference sequence). Trimming took 4 bases from V and 0 from J; bases not matched to a gene: 6.

V and J are TRBV5-1 and TRBJ1-4; no clear D. The CDR3 is made up of 15 amino acids. Trimming removed 5 bases at V and 0 bases at J, with 11 bases between. In germline, CDR1 is SGHRS, CDR2 YFSETQ. The CDR3 reads CASSSDFATNEKLFF. For the CDR3, the DNA is TGCGCCAGCAGTTCAGACTTTGCAACTAATGAAAAACTGTTTTTT.

The gene calls are TRBV7-2 and TRBJ2-3; 9 nucleotides align to TRBD2. The ends lost 1 base at V and 5 bases at J; junction bases unmatched: 10. Germline CDR1 and CDR2: SGHTA and FQGNSA. The CDR3 is 17 amino acids. CDR3 region: CASSLGHGGGAGDTQYF. In DNA form, the CDR3 reads TGTGCCAGCAGCTTAGGGCACGGCGGGGGGGCAGGAGATACGCAGTATTTT.

This chain uses TRBV5-1 with TRBJ2-5; TRBD1 might be the D (6 bases). Germline loops: CDR1 SGHRS, CDR2 YFSETQ. The CDR3 loop spans 16 amino acids. V lost 4 bases, J lost 2 bases, and 18 bases lay in between. The CDR3 DNA sequence: TGCGCCAGCAGCCCCCCCCAAGGACAGATTCAAGAGACCCAGTACTTC. This gives the protein CASSPPQGQIQETQYF.

This sequence joins TRBV6-6 and TRBJ2-3, with 12 bases matching TRBD2. The V segment lost 4 bases and the J segment 2 bases; nucleotides outside the gene matches: 4. The CDR3 totals 16 residues. Germline loops: CDR1 MNHNY, CDR2 SVGAGI (reference sequence). CDR3 region: CASSSGLAGNTDTQYF. The CDR3, as DNA: TGTGCCAGCAGTTCTGGACTAGCGGGAAACACAGATACGCAGTATTTT.

This clone occurred once. The chain joins TRBV19 to TRBJ2-1, with 8 bases matching TRBD1. This CDR3 has 16 residues. The germline V gene has CDR1 LNHDA and CDR2 SQIVND (reference sequence). Unmatched junction bases numbered 5, after V lost 2 bases and J lost 2 bases. This CDR3 reads CASSIIGGQAYNEQFF. The CDR3 nucleotides are TGTGCCAGTAGTATAATAGGGGGACAGGCCTACAATGAGCAGTTCTTC.

The chain uses TRBV19 and TRBJ2-7; 8 bases are shared with TRBD1. Germline trimming cut 3 bases from V and 3 bases from J; bases unmatched to any gene: 7. Germline V lookup: CDR1 LNHDA, CDR2 SQIVND (reference sequence). This CDR3 is built from 15 residues. The CDR3 sequence: CASSIDRDRNYEQYF. The CDR3 nucleotides read TGTGCCAGTAGTATCGACCGGGACAGGAACTACGAGCAGTACTTC.

The J gene is TRBJ1-2, the V gene TRBV4-2; D is unclear. The CDR3 is 14 amino acids. The germline V gene encodes CDR1 LGHNA and CDR2 YNFKEQ. The V end was cut by 1 base, the J end by 5 bases, with 11 bases between. The CDR3 protein is CASSQVGGPYGYTF. CDR3 DNA: TGTGCCAGCAGCCAAGTTGGCGGTCCTTATGGCTACACCTTC.

This sequence joins TRBV7-3 and TRBJ2-1, with 10 bases aligning to TRBD2. V shed 2 bases and J 9 bases; nucleotides not matched to a gene: 10. The CDR3 length is 16 residues. Per germline, CDR1 SGHTA and CDR2 FQGTGA. This CDR3 reads CASSLGRAGGPVEQFF. The CDR3 DNA follows: TGTGCCAGCAGCTTAGGGCGAGCGGGGGGGCCAGTTGAGCAGTTCTTC.